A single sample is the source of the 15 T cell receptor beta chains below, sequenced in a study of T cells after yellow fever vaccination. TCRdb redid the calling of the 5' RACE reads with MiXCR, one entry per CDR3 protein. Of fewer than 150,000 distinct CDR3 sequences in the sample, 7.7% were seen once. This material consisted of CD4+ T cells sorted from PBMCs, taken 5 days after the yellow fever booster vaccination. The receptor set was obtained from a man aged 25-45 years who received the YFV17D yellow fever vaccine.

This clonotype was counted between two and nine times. This chain's CDR3 is CASSLGGGASEQYF. The CDR3 DNA is TGTGCCAGCAGCTTAGGAGGGGGGGCAAGCGAGCAGTACTTC. The chain joins TRBV7-2 to TRBJ2-7, with D possibly TRBD2 on 7 matching bases. Germline CDR1 and CDR2: SGHTA and FQGNSA. Trimming removed 1 base from V and 6 bases from J, with 13 bases in between. The CDR3 runs to 14 residues.

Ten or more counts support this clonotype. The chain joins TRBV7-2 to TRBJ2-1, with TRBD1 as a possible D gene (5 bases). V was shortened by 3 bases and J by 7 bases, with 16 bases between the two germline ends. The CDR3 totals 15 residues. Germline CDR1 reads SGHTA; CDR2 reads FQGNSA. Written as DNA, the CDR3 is TGTGCCAGCAGCTTCTCGATAGGGGAATTGAATGAGCAGTTCTTC. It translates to CASSFSIGELNEQFF.

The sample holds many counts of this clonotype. The DNA for the CDR3 is TGTGCCATCAGTGGCCCCCGCAAGGCTCTAGCGGGAGAATCGGATACGCAGTATTTT. It specifies CAISGPRKALAGESDTQYF. This rearrangement joins TRBV10-3 to TRBJ2-3; 10 bases fit TRBD2. The CDR3 contains 19 residues. The germline CDR1 and CDR2 sequences are ENHRY and SYGVKD. The V segment lost 4 bases and the J segment 6 bases; nucleotides outside the gene matches: 19.

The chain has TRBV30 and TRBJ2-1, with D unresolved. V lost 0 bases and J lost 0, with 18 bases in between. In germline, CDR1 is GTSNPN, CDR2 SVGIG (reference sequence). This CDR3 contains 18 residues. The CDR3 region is CAWSVRYSSIDSYNEQFF. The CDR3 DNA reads TGTGCCTGGAGTGTACGGTACTCCTCAATTGACTCCTACAATGAGCAGTTCTTC.

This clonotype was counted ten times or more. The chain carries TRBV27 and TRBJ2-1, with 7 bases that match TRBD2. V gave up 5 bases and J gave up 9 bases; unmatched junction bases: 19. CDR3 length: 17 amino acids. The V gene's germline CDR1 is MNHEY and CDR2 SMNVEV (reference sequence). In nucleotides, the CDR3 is TGTGCCAGCAGTCCCGCCTCCGGACTAGTCGGGAGCACTGAGCAGTTCTTC. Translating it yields CASSPASGLVGSTEQFF.

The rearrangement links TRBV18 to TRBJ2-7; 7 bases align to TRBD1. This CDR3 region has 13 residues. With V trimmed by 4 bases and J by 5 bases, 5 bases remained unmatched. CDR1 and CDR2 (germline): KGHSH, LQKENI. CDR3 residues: CASSLTTGNEQYF. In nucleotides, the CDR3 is TGTGCCAGCTCACTTACGACAGGGAACGAGCAGTACTTC.

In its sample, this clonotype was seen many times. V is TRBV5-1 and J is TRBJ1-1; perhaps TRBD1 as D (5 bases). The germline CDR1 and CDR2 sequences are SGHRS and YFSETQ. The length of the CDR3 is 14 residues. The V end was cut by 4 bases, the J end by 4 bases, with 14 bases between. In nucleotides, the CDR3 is TGCGCCAGCAGCAGTACGTTCGGGGCCACTGAAGCTTTCTTT. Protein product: CASSSTFGATEAFF. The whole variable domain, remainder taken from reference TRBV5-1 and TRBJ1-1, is KAGVTQTPRYLIKTRGQQVTLSCSPISGHRSVSWYQQTPGQGLQFLFEYFSETQRNKGNFPGRFSGRQFSNSRSEMNVSTLELGDSALYLCASSSTFGATEAFFGQGTRLTVV.

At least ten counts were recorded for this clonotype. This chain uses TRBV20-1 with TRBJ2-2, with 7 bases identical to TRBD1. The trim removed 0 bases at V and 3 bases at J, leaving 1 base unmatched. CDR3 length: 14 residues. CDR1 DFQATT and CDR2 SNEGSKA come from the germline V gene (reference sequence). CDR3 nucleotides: TGCAGTGCTAGAGAGGGACAGTACACCGGGGAGCTGTTTTTT. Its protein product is CSAREGQYTGELFF.

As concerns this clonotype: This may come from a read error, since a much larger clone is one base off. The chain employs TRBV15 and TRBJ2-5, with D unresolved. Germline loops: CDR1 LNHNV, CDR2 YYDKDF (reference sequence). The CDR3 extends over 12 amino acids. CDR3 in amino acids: CAISTHQETQYF. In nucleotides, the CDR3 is TGTGCCATCAGCACGCATCAAGAGACCCAGTACTTC.

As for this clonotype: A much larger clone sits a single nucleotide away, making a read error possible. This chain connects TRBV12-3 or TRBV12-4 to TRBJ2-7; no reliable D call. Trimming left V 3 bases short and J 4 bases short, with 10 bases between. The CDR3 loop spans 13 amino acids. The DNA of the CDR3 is TGTGCCAGCAGTTTTCAAGTGAGATACGAGCAGTACTTC. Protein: CASSFQVRYEQYF.

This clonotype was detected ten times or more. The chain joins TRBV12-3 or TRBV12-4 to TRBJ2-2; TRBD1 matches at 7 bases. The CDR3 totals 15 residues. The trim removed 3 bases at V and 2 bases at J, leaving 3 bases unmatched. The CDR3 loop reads CASSFAGGNTGELFF. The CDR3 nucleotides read TGTGCCAGCAGTTTCGCAGGGGGTAACACCGGGGAGCTGTTTTTT.

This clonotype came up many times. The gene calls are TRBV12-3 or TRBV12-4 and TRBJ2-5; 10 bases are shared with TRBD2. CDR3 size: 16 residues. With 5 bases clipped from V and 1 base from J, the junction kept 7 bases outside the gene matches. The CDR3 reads CASSPRTSGGQETQYF. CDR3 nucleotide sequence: TGTGCCAGCAGTCCAAGGACTAGCGGAGGCCAAGAGACCCAGTACTTC.

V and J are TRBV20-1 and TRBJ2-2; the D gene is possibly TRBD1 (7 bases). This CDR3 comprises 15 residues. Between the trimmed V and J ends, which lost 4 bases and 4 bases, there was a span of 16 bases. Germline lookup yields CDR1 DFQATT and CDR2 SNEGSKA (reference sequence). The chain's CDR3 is CSATNQGGGTGELFF. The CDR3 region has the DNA TGCAGTGCTACCAACCAGGGGGGAGGCACCGGGGAGCTGTTTTTT.

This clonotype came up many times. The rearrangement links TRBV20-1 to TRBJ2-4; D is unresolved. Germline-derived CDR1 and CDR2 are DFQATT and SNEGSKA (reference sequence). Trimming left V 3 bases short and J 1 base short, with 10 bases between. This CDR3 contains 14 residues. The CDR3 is CSARVPVAKNIQYF. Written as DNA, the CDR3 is TGCAGTGCTAGGGTTCCCGTTGCCAAAAACATTCAGTACTTC.

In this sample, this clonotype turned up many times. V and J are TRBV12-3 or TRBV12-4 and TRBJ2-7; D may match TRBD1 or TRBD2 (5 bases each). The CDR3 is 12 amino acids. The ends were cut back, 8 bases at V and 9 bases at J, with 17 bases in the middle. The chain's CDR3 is CASGTARRVQYF. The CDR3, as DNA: TGTGCCAGCGGGACCGCCCGGCGGGTGCAGTACTTC.